The next 16 T cell receptor beta chains were all read from a single sample in a study of human T cells and chemical hapten exposure. Time point here: pre-sensitization, week 0. Described treatment: therapeutic diphenylcyclopropenone sensitization with weekly scalp DPC. TCRdb used MiXCR to reprocess the RACE reads, holding one entry per CDR3 protein. Altogether under 300,000 distinct CDR3 sequences are present, roughly 8% being singletons, with the ten largest covering about 1.1%. The sample consisted of whole blood, taken in connection with sensitization to the hapten diphenylcyclopropenone (DPC). The receptors shown here come from a man aged 18 to 29 with alopecia areata. Some clones in this sample may be carry-over from other donors' samples.

This clonotype has a handful of counts. The V call is TRBV20-1, the J call TRBJ1-2; D not certain. Germline-derived CDR1 and CDR2 are DFQATT and SNEGSKA (reference sequence). Trimming pared 1 base from V and 1 base from J, leaving 7 bases between. This CDR3 comprises 13 residues. The DNA of the CDR3 is TGCAGTGCTAGAGGGGATAGTAACTATGGCTACACCTTC. Translation: CSARGDSNYGYTF.

This clonotype was found many times. CDR3 sequence reads: CASSLLGLPDGYTF. The CDR3 region has the DNA TGTGCCAGCAGTTTATTAGGGCTTCCGGACGGCTACACCTTC. The V and J genes are TRBV27 and TRBJ1-2; D is ambiguous. Germline V gene lookup returns CDR1 MNHEY and CDR2 SMNVEV (reference sequence). The CDR3 covers 14 residues. With 1 base removed from V and 8 bases from J, the gap between germline ends came to 14 bases.

This chain links TRBV29-1 with TRBJ2-7; the match to TRBD1 covers 10 bases. Trimming cost V 7 bases and J 3 bases; bases outside gene matches: 3. CDR1 SQVTM and CDR2 ANQGSEA come from the germline V gene. CDR3 length: 12 amino acids. CDR3 region: CSATGGFYEQYF. CDR3 coding DNA: TGCAGCGCGACAGGGGGCTTCTACGAGCAGTACTTC.

This clonotype was observed a handful of times. CDR3 nucleotides: TGTGCCAGCAGGATGGACAGGGAATGTTTCTTC. It encodes CASRMDRECFF. The V call is TRBV28, the J call TRBJ2-1; 8 bases agree with TRBD1. The germline CDR1 and CDR2 sequences are MDHEN and SYDVKM. The V segment lost 6 bases and the J segment 16 bases; nucleotides outside the gene matches: 8. The CDR3 spans 11 residues. The full variable domain, rest sourced from reference TRBV28 and TRBJ2-1, is DVKVTQSSRYLVKRTGEKVFLECVQDMDHENMFWYRQDPGLGLRLIYFSYDVKMKEKGDIPEGYSVSREKKERFSLILESASTNQTSMYLCASRMDRECFFGPGTRLTVL.

This clonotype was observed a handful of times. CDR3 loop: CASSFHGGEAFF. The DNA of the CDR3 is TGTGCCAGCAGCTTTCATGGCGGTGAAGCTTTCTTT. The gene calls are TRBV11-2 and TRBJ1-1; D gene ambiguous. This CDR3 region has 12 residues. V was clipped by 3 bases and J by 7 bases, with 9 bases between them. Germline CDR1 SGHAT, CDR2 FQNNGV.

This clonotype turned up a few times. CDR3: CASSQVRDRGSGAFF. Here the CDR3 DNA reads TGTGCCAGCAGCCAAGTAAGGGACAGGGGTTCCGGCGCTTTCTTT. The rearrangement joins TRBV3-1 to TRBJ1-1; TRBD1 matches 10 bases. The CDR3 consists of 15 residues. V dropped 1 base and J dropped 11; count of bases not matched to a gene: 10. Germline V CDR1 and CDR2: LGHDT, YNNKEL (reference sequence).

Only a few counts were recorded for this clonotype. V gene TRBV7-9 combines with J gene TRBJ2-2, with D perhaps TRBD1 or TRBD2 (5 bases each). The CDR3 has 13 amino acids. Trimming pared 5 bases from V and 5 bases from J, leaving 9 bases between. CDR1 and CDR2 (germline): SEHNR, FQNEAQ (reference sequence). As DNA, the CDR3 is TGTGCCAGCAGCACAGGCGGGACCGGGGAGCTGTTTTTT. The encoded protein is CASSTGGTGELFF.

This clonotype has only a few counts. The chain carries TRBV12-3 or TRBV12-4 and TRBJ1-1, with no clear D. This CDR3 is built from 15 residues. V lost 5 bases to trimming and J lost 7 bases, with 20 bases between them. Here the CDR3 DNA reads TGTGCCAGCAGTAAACCGGGCCCCCCTTCCAATGAAGCTTTCTTT. Its protein product is CASSKPGPPSNEAFF.

This clonotype was picked up a small number of times. The genes are TRBV28 and TRBJ2-7; TRBD2 is a possible D gene (6 bases). V was trimmed by 2 bases and J by 2 bases, leaving 10 bases between them. Per germline, CDR1 MDHEN and CDR2 SYDVKM. The CDR3 has 14 amino acids. The CDR3: CASSLREVPYEQYF. CDR3 bases: TGTGCCAGCAGTTTAAGGGAGGTCCCCTACGAGCAGTACTTC.

J is TRBJ1-6 and V is TRBV6-2 or TRBV6-3; D is perhaps TRBD1 (5 bases). The V gene lost 5 bases and the J gene lost 11 bases, with 10 bases spanning the gap. Germline CDR1 is MNHEY and CDR2 is SVGEGT. The CDR3 consists of 12 residues. The CDR3 DNA is TGTGCCAGCAGTCTCGACAGTACACCCCTCCACTTT. It translates to CASSLDSTPLHF.

The rearrangement links TRBV29-1 to TRBJ2-3; 7 positions agree with TRBD1. The germline gives CDR1 SQVTM, CDR2 ANQGSEA. The CDR3 is 13 residues long. Trimming took 4 bases from V and 2 from J; bases not matched to a gene: 3. For the CDR3, the DNA is TGCAGCGTTGTACAGGGGTCCACAGATACGCAGTATTTT. This sequence encodes CSVVQGSTDTQYF.

The chain recombines TRBV11-2 with TRBJ1-1; D is unclear. V lost 4 bases and J 1 base, leaving 10 bases between the germline ends. The CDR3 length is 14 residues. Per germline, CDR1 SGHAT and CDR2 FQNNGV. The CDR3 DNA reads TGTGCCAGCAGCTCACTAAGAGAGAACACTGAAGCTTTCTTT. Translation gives CASSSLRENTEAFF. Full variable domain (missing parts from reference TRBV11-2 and TRBJ1-1): EAGVAQSPRYKIIEKRQSVAFWCNPISGHATLYWYQQILGQGPKLLIQFQNNGVVDDSQLPKDRFSAERLKGVDSTLKIQPAKLEDSAVYLCASSSLRENTEAFFGQGTRLTVV.

This clonotype was detected a few times. The CDR3 nucleotides read TGTGCCAGCTCGCTCAACGCGATGACAGAGAACTATGGCTACACCTTC. Its translation is CASSLNAMTENYGYTF. The rearrangement uses TRBV18 and TRBJ1-2; possibly TRBD1 for D (5 bases). V lost 6 bases to trimming and J lost 2 bases, with 19 bases between them. Germline assignment: CDR1 KGHSH and CDR2 LQKENI. The CDR3 extends over 16 amino acids.

This clonotype appeared many times. The chain couples TRBV12-5 to TRBJ1-2; unclear D gene. This CDR3 spans 17 amino acids. Trimming removed 2 bases from V and 2 bases from J, with 18 bases in between. Germline CDR1 reads LGHNT; CDR2 reads FRNRAP. CDR3 loop: CASGLFRETTKNYGYTF. The CDR3 DNA is TGTGCTAGTGGTTTGTTCCGCGAGACAACCAAAAACTATGGCTACACCTTC.

This clonotype was observed a few times. The chain links TRBV20-1 to TRBJ2-7; 15 bases map to TRBD2. Looked up from germline, CDR1 is DFQATT and CDR2 is SNEGSKA (reference sequence). With 6 bases clipped from V and 2 bases from J, the junction kept 14 bases outside the gene matches. There are 18 residues in the CDR3. CDR3: CSALRTSGGVYPTYEQYF. Here the CDR3 DNA reads TGCAGTGCACTAAGGACTAGCGGGGGGGTATACCCGACCTACGAGCAGTACTTC.

A few counts support this clonotype. This chain connects TRBV6-2 or TRBV6-3 to TRBJ2-5; D possibly matches TRBD1 or TRBD2 (5 bases each). This CDR3 comprises 15 residues. V gave up 0 bases and J gave up 4 bases, with 12 bases separating them. Germline V gene lookup returns CDR1 MNHEY and CDR2 SVGEGT. The CDR3 reads CASSYSNGAGETQYF. DNA for the CDR3: TGTGCCAGCAGTTACTCGAACGGGGCTGGAGAGACCCAGTACTTC.